The 11 T cell receptor beta chains below come from one sample, sequenced in a study of CD4 and CD8 cells across lung adenocarcinoma regions. TCRdb reanalysed the PCR reads using MiXCR and keeps one entry per CDR3 protein. This table holds approximately 3,000 distinct CDR3 sequences, about 59% found once. Sequencing used CD4+ T cells from the margin of a lung tumor. The receptor source for this set is a male donor with lung adenocarcinoma. The CD4 and CD8 labels of this study may be unreliable.

This clonotype was found a few times. V usage is TRBV7-2 and J usage is TRBJ2-1; 8 bases are a match to TRBD2. The V and J ends lost 2 bases and 8 bases, in that order; junction bases with no gene match: 8. The germline V gene encodes CDR1 SGHTA and CDR2 FQGNSA. This CDR3 has 15 residues. CDR3 sequence: CASSLTAGEWDEQFF. CDR3 DNA: TGTGCCAGCAGCTTAACAGCGGGAGAGTGGGATGAGCAGTTCTTC.

This chain joins TRBV6-1 and TRBJ1-2; 8 bases agree with TRBD1. The germline CDR1 and CDR2 sequences are MNHNS and SASEGT. CDR3 size: 13 residues. The V and J ends lost 7 bases and 2 bases, in that order; junction bases with no gene match: 3. CDR3 sequence reads: CASTWTGNYGYTF. The CDR3 bases are TGTGCCAGCACCTGGACAGGGAACTATGGCTACACCTTC.

This clonotype has more than one count but fewer than ten. The conserved final phenylalanine or tryptophan is absent from the CDR3, which likely points to a read error. Because the CDR3's place on the DNA is in doubt, the DNA is left out and the CDR3 is given as listed by TCRdb. V gene TRBV22-1 combines with J gene TRBJ1-2. TRBV22-1 is labeled a pseudogene. 9 amino acids form the CDR3, both terminal residues included. CDR3 sequence reads: CPGIGRAHV.

V and J are TRBV6-1 and TRBJ2-7; the match to TRBD1 covers 9 bases. After removal of 6 bases from V and 4 bases from J, the junction contained 10 bases not matched to a gene. From germline, CDR1 is MNHNS and CDR2 SASEGT. The CDR3 totals 15 residues. The CDR3 region has the DNA TGTGCCAGCAGAGTCGGGACAGGGACGGGGTACGAGCAGTACTTC. Residues: CASRVGTGTGYEQYF.

V is TRBV10-2 and J is TRBJ2-5; 8 bases align to TRBD2. Gene TRBJ2-7 matches the end of the DNA better, so the J call may be wrong. The CDR3 runs to 13 residues. Germline V CDR1 and CDR2: WSHSY, SAAADI. The CDR3 region has the DNA TGCGCCAGCCAAGGACTAGCTTCCCACGAGCAGTACTTC. Its translation: CASQGLASHEQYF.

V and J are TRBV6-1 and TRBJ2-7; weak D call: TRBD1 (6 bases). V shed 2 bases and J shed 1 base, with 15 bases lying between them. The germline gives CDR1 MNHNS, CDR2 SASEGT. This CDR3 region has 16 residues. The CDR3 nucleotides read TGTGCCAGCAGTGAACAGGGACCGACAGGATCCTACGAGCAGTACTTC. The encoded protein is CASSEQGPTGSYEQYF.

The chain links TRBV27 to TRBJ2-4; tentative D call: TRBD2 (6 bases). Germline V lookup: CDR1 MNHEY, CDR2 SMNVEV (reference sequence). V shed 2 bases and J shed 13 bases, with 15 bases lying between them. The length of the CDR3 is 13 residues. In nucleotides, the CDR3 is TGTGCCAGCAGTTTAGCCGGGAGAAGTACGCAGTACTTC. This gives the protein CASSLAGRSTQYF.

V gene TRBV7-8 combines with J gene TRBJ2-5; TRBD1 agrees at 8 bases. The J call could be wrong; TRBJ2-7 is a better fit for the DNA end. From germline, CDR1 is SGHVS and CDR2 FQNEAQ. The CDR3 runs to 14 residues. In DNA form, the CDR3 reads TGTGCCAGCAGCCCTGGACAGGGAAACCACGAGCAGTACTTC. Protein: CASSPGQGNHEQYF.

Sample share makes this clonotype large (0.1 to 1%). The chain employs TRBV6-1 and TRBJ1-2; tentatively, D is TRBD1 (6 bases). Between the trimmed V and J ends, which lost 2 bases and 5 bases, there was a span of 12 bases. Germline CDR1 MNHNS, CDR2 SASEGT. The CDR3 consists of 14 residues. The CDR3 region is CASSESRGDYGYTF. CDR3 nucleotide sequence: TGTGCCAGCAGTGAATCCAGGGGCGATTATGGCTACACCTTC.

The chain couples TRBV25-1 to TRBJ2-1; possible D gene TRBD2, 7 bases. Trimming shortened V by 8 bases and J by 8 bases, and 16 bases separated the two germline ends. Per the germline V gene, CDR1 is MGHDK and CDR2 is SYGVNS. CDR3 size: 13 residues. This CDR3 is CASLPGGADEQFF. The CDR3 DNA sequence: TGTGCCAGCCTACCGGGGGGCGCGGATGAGCAGTTCTTC.

Worth noting for this clonotype: A read error may explain this, as a much larger clone is one base away. V usage is TRBV12-3 or TRBV12-4 and J usage is TRBJ2-1; the match to TRBD2 covers 7 bases. This CDR3 contains 15 residues. CDR3 nucleotides: TGTGTCAGCAGCCCACGGGACTACCTGGGCGATGAGCAGTTCTTC. It is translated as CVSSPRDYLGDEQFF.